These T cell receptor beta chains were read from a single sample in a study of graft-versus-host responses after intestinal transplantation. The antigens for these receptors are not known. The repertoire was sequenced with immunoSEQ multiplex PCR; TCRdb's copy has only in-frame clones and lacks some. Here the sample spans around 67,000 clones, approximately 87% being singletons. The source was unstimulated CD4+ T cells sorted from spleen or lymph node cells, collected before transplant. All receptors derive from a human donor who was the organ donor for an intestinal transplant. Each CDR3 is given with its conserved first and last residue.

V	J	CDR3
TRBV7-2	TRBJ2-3	CASSPRASARTDTQYF
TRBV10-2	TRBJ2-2	CASSVSGRTGELFF
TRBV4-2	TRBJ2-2	CASGQVGGELFF
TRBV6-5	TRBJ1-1	CASNPRTGGSNEAFF
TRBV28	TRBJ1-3	CASSLPQNTIYF
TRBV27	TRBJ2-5	CASSFPGHPETQYF
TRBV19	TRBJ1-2	CASSMGPPFHYGYTF
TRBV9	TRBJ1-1	CASRAGLNTEAFF
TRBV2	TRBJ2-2	CASSEEGTGTGELFF
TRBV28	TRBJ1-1	CASSSTGKSTEAFF
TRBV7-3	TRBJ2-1	CASSQNNEQFF
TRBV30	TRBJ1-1	CAWSCPGQNTEAFF
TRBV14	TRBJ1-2	CASSRTGQANYGYTF
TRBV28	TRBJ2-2	CASSTIAGGPVGELFF
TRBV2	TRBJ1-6	CASSEGPITLHF
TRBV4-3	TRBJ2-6	CASSPAGRAGANVLTF
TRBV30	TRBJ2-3	CAWSILAASTDTQYF
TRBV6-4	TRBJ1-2	CARPPRPGQGICGYTF
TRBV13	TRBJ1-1	CASSSSGRGTEAFF
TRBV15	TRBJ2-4	CATSRDRTGKNIQYF
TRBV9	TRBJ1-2	CASSIQGSYGYTF
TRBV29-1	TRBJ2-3	CSVEREPGRGTDTQYF
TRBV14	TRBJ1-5	CASSQWENQPQHF
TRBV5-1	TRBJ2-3	CASSPTRSSTDTQYF
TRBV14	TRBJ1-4	CASSQDGMGALFF
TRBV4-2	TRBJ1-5	CASSQESQPQHF
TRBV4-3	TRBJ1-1	CASSQDLWGGMNTEAFF